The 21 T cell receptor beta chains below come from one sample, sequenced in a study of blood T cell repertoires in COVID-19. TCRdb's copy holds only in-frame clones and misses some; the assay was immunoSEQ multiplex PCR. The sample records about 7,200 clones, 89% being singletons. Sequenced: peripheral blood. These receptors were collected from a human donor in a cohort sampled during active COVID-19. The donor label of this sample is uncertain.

The CDR3 DNA sequence: TGTGCCAGCAGCCCGAGTCGGAACACCGGGGAGCTGTTTTTT. Its protein is CASSPSRNTGELFF. V and J are TRBV9 and TRBJ2-2; no firm D call. Between the trimmed V and J ends, which lost 4 bases and 1 base, there was a span of 8 bases. Germline V gives CDR1 SGDLS, CDR2 YYNGEE. The CDR3 runs to 14 residues.

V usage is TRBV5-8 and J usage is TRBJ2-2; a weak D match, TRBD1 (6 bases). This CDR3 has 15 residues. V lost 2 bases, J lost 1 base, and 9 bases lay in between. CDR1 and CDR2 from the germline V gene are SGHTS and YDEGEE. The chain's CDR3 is CASSFMTGNTGELFF. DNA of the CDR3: TGTGCCAGCAGCTTTATGACAGGGAACACCGGGGAGCTGTTTTTT.

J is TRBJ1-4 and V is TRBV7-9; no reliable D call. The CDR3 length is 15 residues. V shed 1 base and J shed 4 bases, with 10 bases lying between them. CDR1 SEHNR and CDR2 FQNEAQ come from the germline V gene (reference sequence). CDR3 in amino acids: CASSLVTGVNEKLFF. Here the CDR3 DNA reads TGTGCCAGCAGCTTAGTCACCGGTGTTAATGAAAAACTGTTTTTT.

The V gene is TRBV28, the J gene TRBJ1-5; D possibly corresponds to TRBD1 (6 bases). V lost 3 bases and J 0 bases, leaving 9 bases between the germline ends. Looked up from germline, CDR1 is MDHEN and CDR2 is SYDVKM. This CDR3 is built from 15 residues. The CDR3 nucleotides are TGTGCCAGCAGTTTGGGGGGGGCTAGCAATCAGCCCCAGCATTTT. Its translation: CASSLGGASNQPQHF.

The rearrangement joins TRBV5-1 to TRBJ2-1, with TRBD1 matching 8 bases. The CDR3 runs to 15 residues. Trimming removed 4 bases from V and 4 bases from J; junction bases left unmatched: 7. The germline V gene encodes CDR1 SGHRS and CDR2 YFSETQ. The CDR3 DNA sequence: TGCGCCAGCAGCGGAGGACAGGGTGTTTACAATGAGCAGTTCTTC. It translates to CASSGGQGVYNEQFF.

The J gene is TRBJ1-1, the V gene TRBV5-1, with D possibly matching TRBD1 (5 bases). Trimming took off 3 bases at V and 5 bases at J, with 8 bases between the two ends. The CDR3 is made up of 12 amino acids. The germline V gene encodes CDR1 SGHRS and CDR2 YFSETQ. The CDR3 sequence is CASSWDLTEAFF. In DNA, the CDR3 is TGCGCCAGCAGCTGGGACTTAACTGAAGCTTTCTTT. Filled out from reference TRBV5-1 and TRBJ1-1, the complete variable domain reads KAGVTQTPRYLIKTRGQQVTLSCSPISGHRSVSWYQQTPGQGLQFLFEYFSETQRNKGNFPGRFSGRQFSNSRSEMNVSTLELGDSALYLCASSWDLTEAFFGQGTRLTVV.

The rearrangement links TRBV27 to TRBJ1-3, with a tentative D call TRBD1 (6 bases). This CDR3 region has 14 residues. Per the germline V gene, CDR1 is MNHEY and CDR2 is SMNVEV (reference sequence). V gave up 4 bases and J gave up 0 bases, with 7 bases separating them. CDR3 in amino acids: CASSWDNSGNTIYF. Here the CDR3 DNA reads TGTGCCAGCAGTTGGGACAACTCTGGAAACACCATATATTTT.

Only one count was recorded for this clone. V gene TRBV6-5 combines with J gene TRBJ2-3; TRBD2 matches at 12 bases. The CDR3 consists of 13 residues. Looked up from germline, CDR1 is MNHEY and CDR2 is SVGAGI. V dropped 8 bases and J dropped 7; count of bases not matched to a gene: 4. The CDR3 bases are TGTGCCAGCGCTAGCGGGAGGGCCAATACGCAGTATTTT. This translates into CASASGRANTQYF.

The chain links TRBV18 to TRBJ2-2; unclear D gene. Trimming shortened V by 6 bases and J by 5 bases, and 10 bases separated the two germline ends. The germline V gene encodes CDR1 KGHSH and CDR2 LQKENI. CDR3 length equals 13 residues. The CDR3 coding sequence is TGTGCCAGCTCGAAGGAGCCGACCGGGGAGCTGTTTTTT. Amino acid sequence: CASSKEPTGELFF. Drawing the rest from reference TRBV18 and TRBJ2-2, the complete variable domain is NAGVMQNPRHLVRRRGQEARLRCSPMKGHSHVYWYRQLPEEGLKFMVYLQKENIIDESGMPKERFSAEFPKEGPSILRIQQVVRGDSAAYFCASSKEPTGELFFGEGSRLTVL.

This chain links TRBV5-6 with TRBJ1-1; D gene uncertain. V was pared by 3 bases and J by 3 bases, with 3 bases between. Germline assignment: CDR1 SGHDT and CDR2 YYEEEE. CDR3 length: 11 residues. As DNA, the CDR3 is TGTGCCAGCAGCTCTTACACTGAAGCTTTCTTT. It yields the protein CASSSYTEAFF.

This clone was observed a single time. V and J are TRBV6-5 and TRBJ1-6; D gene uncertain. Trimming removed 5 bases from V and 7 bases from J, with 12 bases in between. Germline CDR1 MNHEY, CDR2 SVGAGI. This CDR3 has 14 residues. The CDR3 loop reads CASSHPEENSPLHF. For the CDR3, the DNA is TGTGCCAGCAGTCACCCGGAGGAGAATTCACCCCTCCACTTT.

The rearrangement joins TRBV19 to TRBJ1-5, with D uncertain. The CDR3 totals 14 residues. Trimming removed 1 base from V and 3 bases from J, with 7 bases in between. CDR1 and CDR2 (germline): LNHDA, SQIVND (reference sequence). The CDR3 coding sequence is TGTGCCAGTAGTATAGCTGGCTTCAATCAGCCCCAGCATTTT. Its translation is CASSIAGFNQPQHF.

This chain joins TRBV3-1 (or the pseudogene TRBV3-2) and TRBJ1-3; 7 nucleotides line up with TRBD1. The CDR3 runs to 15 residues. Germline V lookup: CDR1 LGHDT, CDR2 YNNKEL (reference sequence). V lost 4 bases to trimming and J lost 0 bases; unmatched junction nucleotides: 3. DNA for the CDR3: TGTGCCAGCAGCCCGACAGGGATCTCTGGAAACACCATATATTTT. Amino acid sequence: CASSPTGISGNTIYF.

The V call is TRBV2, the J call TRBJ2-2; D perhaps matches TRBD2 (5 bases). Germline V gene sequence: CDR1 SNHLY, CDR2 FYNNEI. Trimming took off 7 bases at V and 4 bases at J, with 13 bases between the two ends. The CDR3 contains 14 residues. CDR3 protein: CASTVGEVTGELFF. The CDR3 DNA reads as TGTGCCAGCACGGTCGGGGAAGTCACCGGGGAGCTGTTTTTT. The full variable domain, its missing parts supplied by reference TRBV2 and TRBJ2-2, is EPEVTQTPSHQVTQMGQEVILRCVPISNHLYFYWYRQILGQKVEFLVSFYNNEISEKSEIFDDQFSVERPDGSNFTLKIRSTKLEDSAMYFCASTVGEVTGELFFGEGSRLTVL.

CDR3 sequence: CATSRETGGMETQYF. CDR3 in DNA: TGTGCCACCAGCAGAGAGACAGGGGGCATGGAGACCCAGTACTTC. This chain links TRBV15 with TRBJ2-5; TRBD1 aligns across 10 bases. Trimming cost V 0 bases and J 5 bases; bases outside gene matches: 3. The CDR3 is 15 amino acids. Germline V gene data show CDR1 as LNHNV and CDR2 as YYDKDF (reference sequence).

In DNA, the CDR3 is TGTGCCAGCAGCTCCGCCACAGGGGAGCGGGTTAGCAATCAGCCCCAGCATTTT. It encodes CASSSATGERVSNQPQHF. The J gene is TRBJ1-5, the V gene TRBV7-9, with 7 positions matching TRBD1. After removal of 4 bases from V and 0 bases from J, the junction contained 12 bases not matched to a gene. Germline values: CDR1 SEHNR, CDR2 FQNEAQ (reference sequence). This CDR3 spans 18 amino acids.

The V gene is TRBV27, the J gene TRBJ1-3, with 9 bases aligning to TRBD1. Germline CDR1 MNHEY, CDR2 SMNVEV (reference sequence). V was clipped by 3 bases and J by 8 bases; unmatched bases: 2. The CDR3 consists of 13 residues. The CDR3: CASSFRQGDTIYF. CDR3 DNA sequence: TGTGCCAGCAGTTTCCGACAGGGGGACACCATATATTTT.

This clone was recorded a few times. The CDR3 is CASSEGDRVTDTQYF. For the CDR3, the DNA is TGCGCCAGCAGTGAGGGGGACAGGGTTACAGATACGCAGTATTTT. The chain links TRBV10-1 to TRBJ2-3, with 9 bases matching TRBD1. The CDR3 is 15 amino acids. Germline loops: CDR1 WNHNN, CDR2 SYGVQD (reference sequence). V trimming: 2 bases; J trimming: 3 bases; junction bases outside the gene matches: 3.

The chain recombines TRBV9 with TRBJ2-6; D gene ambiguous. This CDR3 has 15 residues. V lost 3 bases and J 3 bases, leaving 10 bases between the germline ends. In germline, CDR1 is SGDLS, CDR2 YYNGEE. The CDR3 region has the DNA TGTGCCAGCAGCGCAACAGTATTTGGGGCCAACGTCCTGACTTTC. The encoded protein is CASSATVFGANVLTF.

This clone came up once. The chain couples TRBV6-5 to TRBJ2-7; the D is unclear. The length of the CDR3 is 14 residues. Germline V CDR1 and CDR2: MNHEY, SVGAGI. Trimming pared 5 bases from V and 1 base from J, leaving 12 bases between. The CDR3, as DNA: TGTGCCAGCAGTAGCGAGACGGGTTCCTACGAGCAGTACTTC. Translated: CASSSETGSYEQYF.

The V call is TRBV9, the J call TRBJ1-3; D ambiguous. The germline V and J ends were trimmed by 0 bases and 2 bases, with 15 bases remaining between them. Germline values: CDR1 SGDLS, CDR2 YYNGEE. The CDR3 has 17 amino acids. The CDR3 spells CASSVEWASLTGNTIYF. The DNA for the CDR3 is TGTGCCAGCAGCGTAGAGTGGGCCAGCTTAACTGGAAACACCATATATTTT.